Each of the 25 T cell receptor beta chains below was sequenced from the same sample in a study of shared clonotypes between healthy human individuals. Sequencing used immunoSEQ multiplex PCR; TCRdb keeps in-frame clones, though not all of them. In the table there are about 120,000 clones, 55% to 70% of which are singletons. The sequencing sample was made of memory CD8+ T cells sorted from blood. Regarding subset: CD45RO+ cells pooled with CCR7-negative TemRA cells. These receptors all come from a woman aged 25 to 39 in good health.

This rearrangement joins TRBV28 to TRBJ2-6; D is undetermined. Per the germline V gene, CDR1 is MDHEN and CDR2 is SYDVKM. The CDR3 totals 16 residues. The V gene lost 3 bases and the J gene lost 2 bases, with 11 bases spanning the gap. The CDR3 nucleotides read TGTGCCAGCAGTTTTCCGGACGAAGCTGGGGCCAACGTCCTGACTTTC. Translation: CASSFPDEAGANVLTF. The whole variable domain, remainder taken from reference TRBV28 and TRBJ2-6, is DVKVTQSSRYLVKRTGEKVFLECVQDMDHENMFWYRQDPGLGLRLIYFSYDVKMKEKGDIPEGYSVSREKKERFSLILESASTNQTSMYLCASSFPDEAGANVLTFGAGSRLTVL.

This clone was found a few times. This sequence joins TRBV6-4 and TRBJ2-3; D ambiguous. The V gene lost 0 bases and the J gene lost 0 bases, with 7 bases spanning the gap. This CDR3 is built from 15 residues. Germline loops: CDR1 MRHNA, CDR2 SNTAGT. DNA for the CDR3: TGTGCCAGCAGTGACTCGCCAGAAAGCACAGATACGCAGTATTTT. Translation: CASSDSPESTDTQYF.

The gene calls are TRBV7-9 and TRBJ2-7; D is unresolved. The CDR3 has 14 amino acids. V gave up 1 base and J gave up 3 bases, with 10 bases separating them. Germline values: CDR1 SEHNR, CDR2 FQNEAQ (reference sequence). Written as DNA, the CDR3 is TGTGCCAGCAGCTTAGGTAGGGAAGGCTACGAGCAGTACTTC. It yields the protein CASSLGREGYEQYF.

The chain carries TRBV5-1 and TRBJ1-4; D ambiguous. V lost 4 bases, J lost 0 bases, and 13 bases lay in between. The CDR3 extends over 16 amino acids. Germline CDR1 and CDR2: SGHRS and YFSETQ. CDR3 loop: CASSLSSYATNEKLFF. CDR3 DNA sequence: TGCGCCAGCAGCCTAAGTAGCTATGCAACTAATGAAAAACTGTTTTTT.

The table lists this clone with a few counts. The chain recombines TRBV25-1 with TRBJ2-4, with no clear D. Trimming shortened V by 3 bases and J by 1 base, and 4 bases separated the two germline ends. This CDR3 is 13 amino acids long. CDR1 is MGHDK, CDR2 SYGVNS, per germline. The CDR3 DNA reads TGTGCCAGCAGTGAGGAGGCCAAAAACATTCAGTACTTC. Translating gives CASSEEAKNIQYF.

This clone was detected a few times. This chain links TRBV11-2 with TRBJ2-7; 10 nucleotides match TRBD2. With 5 bases clipped from V and 1 base from J, the junction kept 8 bases outside the gene matches. Germline values: CDR1 SGHAT, CDR2 FQNNGV. The CDR3 is 16 residues long. The chain's CDR3 is CASSQDGTSVSYEQYF. In nucleotides, the CDR3 is TGTGCCAGCAGCCAGGACGGGACTAGCGTATCCTACGAGCAGTACTTC.

The chain carries TRBV14 and TRBJ2-7; possible D gene TRBD1, 6 bases. This CDR3 is built from 13 residues. Per the germline V gene, CDR1 is SGHDN and CDR2 is FVKESK. V lost 4 bases to trimming and J lost 4 bases, with 11 bases between them. Here the CDR3 reads CASSPFQGYEQYF. The CDR3 nucleotides read TGTGCCAGCAGCCCCTTCCAGGGGTACGAGCAGTACTTC.

This chain joins TRBV25-1 and TRBJ2-1; 8 positions agree with TRBD2. Germline CDR1 and CDR2: MGHDK and SYGVNS. The CDR3 has 14 residues. V lost 8 bases to trimming and J lost 5 bases; unmatched junction nucleotides: 8. CDR3 sequence reads: CASGPREGHNEQFF. CDR3 in DNA: TGTGCCAGCGGACCCCGGGAGGGGCACAATGAGCAGTTCTTC.

This clone was counted only a few times. This chain connects TRBV10-2 to TRBJ2-4; no clear D gene. This CDR3 is built from 16 residues. Trimming removed 4 bases from V and 0 bases from J, with 13 bases in between. Germline CDR1 is WSHSY and CDR2 is SAAADI. CDR3 amino acids: CASSVRHLEAKNIQYF. CDR3 DNA sequence: TGCGCCAGCAGTGTACGCCATCTCGAAGCCAAAAACATTCAGTACTTC.

This sequence joins TRBV25-1 and TRBJ1-2; the D gene is possibly TRBD1 (5 bases). Germline V gene sequence: CDR1 MGHDK, CDR2 SYGVNS. The CDR3 has 15 residues. V was trimmed by 3 bases and J by 2 bases, leaving 13 bases between them. CDR3 sequence reads: CASSDSGTVNYGYTF. Here the CDR3 DNA reads TGTGCCAGCAGTGATTCTGGGACGGTGAACTATGGCTACACCTTC.

The chain has TRBV15 and TRBJ2-1; D uncertain. Germline-derived CDR1 and CDR2 are LNHNV and YYDKDF (reference sequence). The CDR3 runs to 15 residues. The ends were cut back, 0 bases at V and 6 bases at J, with 12 bases in the middle. CDR3 region: CATSRDQDASNEQFF. The CDR3 nucleotides are TGTGCCACCAGCAGAGACCAGGACGCCTCCAATGAGCAGTTCTTC.

The V and J genes are TRBV10-2 and TRBJ2-2; no reliable D call. CDR1 and CDR2 (germline): WSHSY, SAAADI. This CDR3 region has 17 residues. The V gene lost 7 bases and the J gene lost 1 base, with 19 bases spanning the gap. The CDR3 coding sequence is TGCGCCAGCACACCCAAAAGCTTGCACAAGAACACCGGGGAGCTGTTTTTT. As protein: CASTPKSLHKNTGELFF.

V usage is TRBV19 and J usage is TRBJ1-1; D remains unclear. Trimming left V 1 base short and J 1 base short, with 7 bases between. Germline V gene sequence: CDR1 LNHDA, CDR2 SQIVND (reference sequence). The CDR3 spans 14 residues. Here the CDR3 DNA reads TGTGCCAGTAGTATAGGGGCCGCGAACACTGAAGCTTTCTTT. Translation gives CASSIGAANTEAFF.

The J gene is TRBJ2-7, the V gene TRBV28, with 7 positions matching TRBD2. CDR3 length equals 15 residues. The junction had 8 bases not matched to a gene; V was cut back by 3 bases and J by 3 bases. Germline values: CDR1 MDHEN, CDR2 SYDVKM. The CDR3 DNA follows: TGTGCCAGCAGTTTCCCCAGCGGGGAGATCTACGAGCAGTACTTC. Protein: CASSFPSGEIYEQYF.

This chain links TRBV2 with TRBJ2-2; D possibly corresponds to TRBD2 (5 bases). The V gene lost 5 bases and the J gene lost 1 base, with 14 bases spanning the gap. Looked up from germline, CDR1 is SNHLY and CDR2 is FYNNEI. The CDR3 is made up of 16 amino acids. CDR3 sequence: CASSSWELGNTGELFF. In DNA form, the CDR3 reads TGTGCCAGCAGTTCTTGGGAGTTAGGGAACACCGGGGAGCTGTTTTTT.

The chain recombines TRBV27 with TRBJ2-5; D is unresolved. Trimming removed 6 bases from V and 10 bases from J, with 21 bases in between. Germline CDR1 is MNHEY and CDR2 is SMNVEV (reference sequence). The length of the CDR3 is 14 residues. The DNA for the CDR3 is TGTGCCAGCAGCCTCGGTGGCAGCAAGGTGGACCAGTACTTC. This translates into CASSLGGSKVDQYF.

This clone was seen repeatedly, ten times or more. This chain joins TRBV6-4 and TRBJ1-2, with 9 bases aligning to TRBD1. This CDR3 is built from 16 residues. The germline V gene has CDR1 MRHNA and CDR2 SNTAGT. Losses at the gene ends were 7 bases for V and 0 bases for J; bases not matched to a gene: 9. CDR3: CASTPGQGRANYGYTF. Here the CDR3 DNA reads TGTGCCAGCACCCCGGGACAGGGTAGAGCTAACTATGGCTACACCTTC.

The chain carries TRBV13 and TRBJ2-7; TRBD2 matches 13 bases. Trimming cost V 1 base and J 5 bases; bases outside gene matches: 2. The germline V gene has CDR1 PRHDT and CDR2 FYEKMQ (reference sequence). This CDR3 contains 15 residues. CDR3 residues: CASSLAGLAGNEQYF. DNA for the CDR3: TGTGCCAGCAGCTTAGCGGGACTAGCGGGAAACGAGCAGTACTTC.

This clone was seen just once. The chain employs TRBV15 and TRBJ1-1, with no clear D. The CDR3 extends over 13 amino acids. The germline V gene encodes CDR1 LNHNV and CDR2 YYDKDF (reference sequence). Trimming stripped 0 bases from V and 7 bases from J, with 9 bases between. CDR3 protein: CATSRDLVDEAFF. CDR3 in DNA: TGTGCCACCAGCAGAGATCTAGTAGATGAAGCTTTCTTT.

The J gene is TRBJ1-5, the V gene TRBV28; no firm D call. Trimming cost V 3 bases and J 4 bases, with 10 bases left between them. Per the germline V gene, CDR1 is MDHEN and CDR2 is SYDVKM. The CDR3 runs 14 residues. The CDR3, as DNA: TGTGCCAGCAGTTTTTTGCTCCCTAATCAGCCCCAGCATTTT. Translation: CASSFLLPNQPQHF.

The chain is built from TRBV5-1 and TRBJ2-7; 12 bases are shared with TRBD1. The germline CDR1 and CDR2 sequences are SGHRS and YFSETQ. CDR3 length: 16 residues. With V trimmed by 0 bases and J by 2 bases, 3 bases remained unmatched. The CDR3 is CASSLGGTGGAYEQYF. In DNA form, the CDR3 reads TGCGCCAGCAGCTTGGGCGGGACAGGGGGCGCCTACGAGCAGTACTTC.

V usage is TRBV7-9 and J usage is TRBJ2-5; TRBD2 aligns across 14 bases. Germline CDR1 SEHNR, CDR2 FQNEAQ (reference sequence). This CDR3 region has 16 residues. V was pared by 5 bases and J by 5 bases, with 7 bases of the junction left unmatched. CDR3 nucleotide sequence: TGTGCCAGCAGCCCCCGACTAGCGGGAGGGGGTGAGACCCAGTACTTC. Translation: CASSPRLAGGGETQYF.

The chain employs TRBV11-2 and TRBJ2-1; 13 nucleotides align to TRBD2. V dropped 0 bases and J dropped 4; count of bases not matched to a gene: 9. Germline-derived CDR1 and CDR2 are SGHAT and FQNNGV. The CDR3 is 19 residues long. CDR3 protein: CASSLDEWTSGGYYNEQFF. The CDR3, as DNA: TGTGCCAGCAGCTTAGATGAGTGGACTAGCGGGGGTTATTACAATGAGCAGTTCTTC.

This clone showed up just a few times. J is TRBJ1-4 and V is TRBV9, with 10 bases fitting TRBD1. Looked up from germline, CDR1 is SGDLS and CDR2 is YYNGEE. Trimming cost V 2 bases and J 5 bases; bases outside gene matches: 0. The CDR3 loop spans 14 amino acids. CDR3 residues: CASSVTGGNEKLFF. The CDR3 nucleotides read TGTGCCAGCAGCGTGACAGGGGGCAATGAAAAACTGTTTTTT.

This clone was seen only once. The J gene is TRBJ2-4, the V gene TRBV4-1; 14 bases fit TRBD2. The CDR3 is 17 amino acids. The germline V gene has CDR1 MGHRA and CDR2 YSYEKL. The V and J ends lost 4 bases and 6 bases, in that order; junction bases with no gene match: 8. CDR3 amino acids: CASSRGLAGDWGNIQYF. CDR3 in DNA: TGCGCCAGCAGCCGGGGACTAGCGGGAGATTGGGGAAACATTCAGTACTTC.